The present T cell receptor beta chain was sequenced within a study of a mutant IDH1 vaccine in newly diagnosed glioma. On the study more broadly: Treated patients, averaging approximately 40 years, were roughly 60% male and about 40% female.

About this clone itself: As yet, its antigen is unknown.

In germline, CDR1 is SQVTM, CDR2 ANQGSEA. This CDR3 spans 15 amino acids. V gave up 6 bases and J gave up 5 bases; unmatched junction bases: 12. TCRdb's table, derived via immunoSEQ multiplex PCR, lists solely in-frame clones and lacks some. This table holds about 32,000 clones, over 75% found once. Regarding time point: baseline, week 1 (first vaccination visit). Treatment noted: pre-vaccination baseline after standard-of-care therapy. Astrocytomas found in donors were new, WHO grade 3 or 4, IDH1-mutant and ATRX-lost. Study conclusions and caveats: Detectable vaccine-induced immune responses arose in about 93% of patients.

This receptor was taken from a man between 25 and 39 years old with glioma. Material: PBMCs, obtained from a glioma patient treated with radiotherapy, temozolomide or both. V and J are TRBV29-1 and TRBJ2-1, with 8 positions matching TRBD2. The CDR3 loop reads CSVEGRGATDNEQFF. CDR3 DNA: TGCAGCGTCGAGGGGCGGGGGGCCACTGACAATGAGCAGTTCTTC.